This entry concerns a single T cell receptor (beta chain). Its antigen is currently unknown. The V end lost 0 bases, the J end lost 2 bases, and 16 bases lay between the germline ends. Per the germline V gene, CDR1 is MNHEY and CDR2 is SVGEGT. The CDR3 is 18 residues long. This sample was taken from a study of T cell responses to AZD1222 COVID-19 vaccine. Broader study findings: White British ancestry dominated among donors, who included more females, and clonal diversity was possibly underestimated. Reportedly, nearly half of unique spike TCRs recognized epitopes outside B.1.351/B.1.1.7 mutations.

Some clones are missing from TCRdb's copy, which holds only in-frame ones; the method was immunoSEQ multiplex PCR. The profile covers roughly 140,000 clones, with 70% to 90% appearing a single time and about 7% taken by the ten largest. The chain links TRBV6-2 or TRBV6-3 to TRBJ1-4; D is perhaps TRBD1 (5 bases). This sequence originates from an adult who had recovered from COVID-19. The specimen comprised peripheral blood, sampled after recovery from COVID-19. In nucleotides, the CDR3 is TGTGCCAGCAGTTACTCCCTTGACAGATTTGGGACTAATGAAAAACTGTTTTTT. It encodes CASSYSLDRFGTNEKLFF.